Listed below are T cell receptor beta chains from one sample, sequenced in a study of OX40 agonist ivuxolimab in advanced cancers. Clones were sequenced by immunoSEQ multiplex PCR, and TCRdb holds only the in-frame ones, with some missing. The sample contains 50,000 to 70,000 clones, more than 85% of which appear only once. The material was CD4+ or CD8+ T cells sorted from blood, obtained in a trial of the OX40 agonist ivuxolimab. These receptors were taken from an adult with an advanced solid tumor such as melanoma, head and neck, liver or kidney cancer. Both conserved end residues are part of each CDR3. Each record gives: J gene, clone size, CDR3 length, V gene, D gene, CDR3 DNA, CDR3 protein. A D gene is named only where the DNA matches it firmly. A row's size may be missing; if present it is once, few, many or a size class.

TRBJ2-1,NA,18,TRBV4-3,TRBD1,TGCGCCAGCAGCCTCCAAACCTATAAGGGGGCGGGCTACAATGAGCAGTTCTTC,CASSLQTYKGAGYNEQFF
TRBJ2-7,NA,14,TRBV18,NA,TGTGCCAGCTCACCCGGTGGGAATTCCTACGAGCAGTACTTC,CASSPGGNSYEQYF
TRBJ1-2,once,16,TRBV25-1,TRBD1,TGTGCCAGCAGTGAACAGGACAGGGGGGTAGTCGTAGGCTACACCTTC,CASSEQDRGVVVGYTF
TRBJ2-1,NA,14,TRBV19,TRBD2,TGTGCCAGTAGTAGTAGCGGGTCCTACAATGAGCAGTTCTTC,CASSSSGSYNEQFF
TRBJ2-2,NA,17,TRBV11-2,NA,TGTGCCAGCAGCTTAGATATCCCCAAGGGATTTGGCGGGGAGCTGTTTTTT,CASSLDIPKGFGGELFF
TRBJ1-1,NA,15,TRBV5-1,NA,TGCGCCAGCAGCTTATCGACAGGAGGAGGCACTGAAGCTTTCTTT,CASSLSTGGGTEAFF
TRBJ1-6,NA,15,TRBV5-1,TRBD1,TGCGCCAGCAGCTTGGCCGGGACAGGGTATTCACCCCTCCACTTT,CASSLAGTGYSPLHF
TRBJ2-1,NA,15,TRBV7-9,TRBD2,TGTGCCAGCAGGGCTAGCGGAACTCAAGGGAATGAGCAGTTCTTC,CASRASGTQGNEQFF
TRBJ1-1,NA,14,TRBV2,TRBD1,TGTGCCAGCAGTCCTACCGGGACAGGGGATAGAGCTTTCTTT,CASSPTGTGDRAFF
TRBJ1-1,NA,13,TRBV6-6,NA,TGTGCCAGCAGTTGGGACTCCCGCACTGAAGCTTTCTTT,CASSWDSRTEAFF
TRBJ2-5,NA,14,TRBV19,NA,TGTGCCAGTAGTCGGGGGTCGCCTAGAGAGACCCAGTACTTC,CASSRGSPRETQYF
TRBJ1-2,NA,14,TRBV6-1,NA,TGTGCCAGCAGTGAAGGTGGGGGAATCTATGGCTACACCTTC,CASSEGGGIYGYTF
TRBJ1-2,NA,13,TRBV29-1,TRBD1,TGCAGCGTCGACGGACAGGGTCACTATGGCTACACCTTC,CSVDGQGHYGYTF
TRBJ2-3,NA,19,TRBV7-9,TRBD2,TGTGCCAGCAGCTTATTAATGTTAGCGGGGACGAAGAGCACAGATACGCAGTATTTT,CASSLLMLAGTKSTDTQYF
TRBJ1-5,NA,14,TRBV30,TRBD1,TGTGCCTGGAGTATTGACAGGGTCGGCCAGCCCCAGCATTTT,CAWSIDRVGQPQHF
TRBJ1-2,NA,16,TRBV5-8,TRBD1,TGTGCCAGCAGCCAAAGGGACAGGGGGCCGAGTTATGGCTACACCTTC,CASSQRDRGPSYGYTF
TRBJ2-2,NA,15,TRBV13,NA,TGTGCCAGCAGCCCCCGGGGGACTCACACCGGGGAGCTGTTTTTT,CASSPRGTHTGELFF
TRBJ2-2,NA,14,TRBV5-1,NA,TGCGCCAGCAGCGTTACTAGTAACACCGGGGAGCTGTTTTTT,CASSVTSNTGELFF
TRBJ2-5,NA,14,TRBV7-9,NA,TGTGCCAGCAGCTTAACAACAGACCAAGAGACCCAGTACTTC,CASSLTTDQETQYF
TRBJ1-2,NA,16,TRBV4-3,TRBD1,TGCGCCAGCAGCCAAGAGGCGGCAGGGGGGTTCTATGGCTACACCTTC,CASSQEAAGGFYGYTF
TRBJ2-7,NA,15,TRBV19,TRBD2,TGTGCCAGTAGTATAGAACCAGCGGGAGAATACGAGCAGTACTTC,CASSIEPAGEYEQYF
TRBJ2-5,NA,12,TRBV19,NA,TGTGCCAGTAGTATAGATCGAGAGACCCAGTACTTC,CASSIDRETQYF
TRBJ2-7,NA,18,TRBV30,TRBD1,TGTGCCTGGAGTCACGGGAGATTGACAGGGGTGGATTCCTACGAGCAGTACTTC,CAWSHGRLTGVDSYEQYF
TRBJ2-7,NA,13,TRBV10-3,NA,TGTGCCATCAGTGAGCATGACCTTTACGAGCAGTACTTC,CAISEHDLYEQYF
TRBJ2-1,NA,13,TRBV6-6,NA,TGTGCCAGCAGTTTATTCAGGGAAAATGAGCAGTTCTTC,CASSLFRENEQFF
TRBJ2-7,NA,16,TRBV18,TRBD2,TGTGCCAGCTCACCCGGGACTAGCGGGAGGGCCTACGAGCAGTACTTC,CASSPGTSGRAYEQYF
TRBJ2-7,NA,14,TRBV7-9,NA,TGTGCCAGCAACCGGGGGTTAGCGCCCTACGAGCAGTACTTC,CASNRGLAPYEQYF
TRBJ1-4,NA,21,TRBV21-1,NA,TGTGCCAGCATCCTTCCCGGACGGGACAGGGGGCGCTGTCGATTCAATGAAAAACTGTTTTTT,CASILPGRDRGRCRFNEKLFF
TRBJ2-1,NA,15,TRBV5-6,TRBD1,TGTGCCAGCAGGACCGGGACAGGGTCTGGAGGTGAGCAGTTCTTC,CASRTGTGSGGEQFF
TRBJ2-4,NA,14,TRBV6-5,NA,TGTGCCAGCAGTTACTCGCTAGCCTCAAGGATTCAGTACTTC,CASSYSLASRIQYF